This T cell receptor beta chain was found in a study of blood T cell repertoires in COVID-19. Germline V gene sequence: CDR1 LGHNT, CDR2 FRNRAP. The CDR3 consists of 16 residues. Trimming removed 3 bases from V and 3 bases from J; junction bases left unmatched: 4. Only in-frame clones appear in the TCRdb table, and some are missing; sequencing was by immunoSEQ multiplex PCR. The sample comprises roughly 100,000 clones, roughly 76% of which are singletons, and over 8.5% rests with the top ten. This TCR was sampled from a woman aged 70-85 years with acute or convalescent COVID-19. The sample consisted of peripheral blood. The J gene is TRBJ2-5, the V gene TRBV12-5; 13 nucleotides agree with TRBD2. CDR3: CASGFRTSGGKETQYF. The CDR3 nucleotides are TGTGCTAGTGGTTTTCGGACTAGCGGGGGAAAAGAGACCCAGTACTTC.